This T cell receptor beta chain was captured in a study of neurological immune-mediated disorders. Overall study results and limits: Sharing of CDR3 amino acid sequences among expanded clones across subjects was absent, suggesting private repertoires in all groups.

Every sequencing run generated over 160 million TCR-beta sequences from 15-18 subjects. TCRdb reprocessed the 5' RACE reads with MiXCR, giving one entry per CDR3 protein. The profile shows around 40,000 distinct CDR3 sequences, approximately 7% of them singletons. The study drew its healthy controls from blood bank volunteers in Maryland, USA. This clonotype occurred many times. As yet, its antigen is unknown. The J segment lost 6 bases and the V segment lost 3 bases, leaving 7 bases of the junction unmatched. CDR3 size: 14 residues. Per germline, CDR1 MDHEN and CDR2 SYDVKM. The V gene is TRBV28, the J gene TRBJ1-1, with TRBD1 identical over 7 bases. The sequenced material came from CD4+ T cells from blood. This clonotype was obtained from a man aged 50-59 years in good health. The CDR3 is CASSLQGDNPEAFF. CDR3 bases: TGTGCCAGCAGTTTGCAGGGGGATAACCCTGAAGCTTTCTTT.